This T cell receptor beta chain was identified in a study of Ad26.COV2.S vaccination and SARS-CoV-2 variants. Study context: Ad26.COV2.S arm of COV1001 included the donor. By the intramuscular route, Ad26.COV2.S was given once, or twice 56 days apart.

On this clone itself: No antigen is known for it.

Germline loops: CDR1 SGHDT, CDR2 YYEEEE. The CDR3 is 14 residues long. Trimming stripped 1 base from V and 2 bases from J, with 9 bases between. Treatment here: around 19 received Ad26.COV2.S at low or high dose, single or two shots; about 5 received placebo; per-sample allocation not given. After the first vaccine or placebo injection, samples were drawn on day 63. Donation came from an adult in Boston who was aged 18-55 years. The table came from immunoSEQ multiplex PCR; TCRdb's copy has only in-frame clones and leaves some out. The table includes some 450,000 clones, roughly 87% detected once. Study results and limitations: The analyses of TCR breadth and depth may have understated the size of total T cell responses.

The receptor comes from a person between 18 and 60 years old who received the Ad26.COV2.S COVID-19 vaccine or a placebo. The sample here was peripheral blood, taken in a trial of Ad26.COV2.S vaccine versus placebo. This chain joins TRBV5-6 and TRBJ1-1; D unclear. CDR3 DNA sequence: TGTGCCAGCAGCTTGTCCCAAAGTAACACTGAAGCTTTCTTT. Translated, it gives CASSLSQSNTEAFF.